Sequencing of this T cell receptor (beta chain) was carried out in a study of T cells expressing NK-cell markers. Regarding the study as a whole: In roughly six donors, dominant NKG2C+ clonotypes were about 1.0-7.0% of CD8+ T cells.

One entry per CDR3 protein, without DNA, is what TCRdb gives after re-calling the 5' RACE reads. The sample holds 500,000 to 700,000 distinct CDR3 sequences. The CDR3 extends over 16 amino acids. Germline V gene data show CDR1 as LGHNA and CDR2 as YNFKEQ. Concerning this clonotype itself: Its specificity is not known.

This receptor was obtained from a man younger than 35 in good health. The J gene is TRBJ2-1, the V gene TRBV4-2; TCRdb lists TRBD1, though no DNA is available to test this call. Sequenced sample: blood T cells: a sorted CD56 or NKG2C T cell subset, CD4+ or CD8+ T cells, or bulk PBMC T cells (not recorded which). The CDR3 reads CASSQSLGTGRNEQFF.